This T cell receptor beta chain was obtained from a study of T cell responses to AZD1222 COVID-19 vaccine. Clones were read by immunoSEQ multiplex PCR, and TCRdb kept only the in-frame ones, dropping some. The sample carries 180,000 or so clones, about 91% recorded once. The clonotype comes from an adult who received the AZD1222 COVID-19 vaccine. The specimen was peripheral blood, collected 28 days after the second AZD1222 dose.

As DNA, the CDR3 is TGTGCCAGCAGCCAAGATCCGAAAGGAGCCCTCCACTTT. Translation: CASSQDPKGALHF. V gene TRBV14 combines with J gene TRBJ1-6; D not certain. The CDR3 is 13 amino acids. V was trimmed by 0 bases and J by 14 bases, leaving 11 bases between them. The V gene's germline CDR1 is SGHDN and CDR2 FVKESK. The whole variable domain, filled in from reference TRBV14 and TRBJ1-6, reads EAGVTQFPSHSVIEKGQTVTLRCDPISGHDNLYWYRRVMGKEIKFLLHFVKESKQDESGMPNNRFLAERTGGTYSTLKVQPAELEDSGVYFCASSQDPKGALHFGNGTRLTVT.